Listed below are T cell receptor beta chains from one sample, sequenced in a study of cytomegalovirus exposure and HLA in healthy donors. Some clones are missing from TCRdb's copy, which holds only in-frame ones; the method was immunoSEQ multiplex PCR. Among about 100,000 clones listed, 70% were seen once. The material sequenced was PBMCs. The receptors were gathered from a man aged 35-49 years in good health and CMV-seropositive. CDR3s include the opening cysteine and the closing phenylalanine or tryptophan. Fields, in order: V gene, CDR3 length, clone size, J gene, D gene, CDR3 DNA, CDR3 protein. The D gene is left open where the match is weak. Part of the rows lack a size; the others show once, few, many or a class for expanded clones.

v_call: TRBV7-3
cdr3_length: 13
clone_size: NA
j_call: TRBJ2-5
d_call: TRBD1
cdr3_nt: TGTGCCAGCGGCAGGGGGCTTGGTGAGACCCAGTACTTC
cdr3_aa: CASGRGLGETQYF

v_call: TRBV27
cdr3_length: 12
clone_size: NA
j_call: TRBJ2-7
d_call: NA
cdr3_nt: TGTGCCAGCAGGACAAGAAATTACGAGCAGTACTTC
cdr3_aa: CASRTRNYEQYF

v_call: TRBV28
cdr3_length: 14
clone_size: NA
j_call: TRBJ1-5
d_call: TRBD1
cdr3_nt: TGTGCCAGCAGTTTGCTAGGGGGCGAGCAGCCCCAGCATTTT
cdr3_aa: CASSLLGGEQPQHF

v_call: TRBV6-1
cdr3_length: 15
clone_size: NA
j_call: TRBJ1-2
d_call: NA
cdr3_nt: TGTGCCAGCAGTGATTCGGGATCAGAGAGGGTCGGCTACACCTTC
cdr3_aa: CASSDSGSERVGYTF

v_call: TRBV5-1
cdr3_length: 15
clone_size: NA
j_call: TRBJ2-3
d_call: NA
cdr3_nt: TGCGCCAGCAGCTTGGATGCAGGGAGCACAGATACGCAGTATTTT
cdr3_aa: CASSLDAGSTDTQYF

v_call: TRBV27
cdr3_length: 13
clone_size: NA
j_call: TRBJ2-1
d_call: TRBD2
cdr3_nt: TGTGCCAGCAGTCCACGGGAGCGGGGACGGATGTTCTTC
cdr3_aa: CASSPRERGRMFF

v_call: TRBV6-5
cdr3_length: 13
clone_size: NA
j_call: TRBJ1-4
d_call: NA
cdr3_nt: TGTGCCAGCAGTTACCAGGGAGGAGGAAAACTGTTTTTT
cdr3_aa: CASSYQGGGKLFF

v_call: TRBV9
cdr3_length: 15
clone_size: NA
j_call: TRBJ1-2
d_call: NA
cdr3_nt: TGTGCCAGCAGCGTATCGGGTGTAAGCCATTATGGCTACACCTTC
cdr3_aa: CASSVSGVSHYGYTF

v_call: TRBV4-2
cdr3_length: 16
clone_size: many
j_call: TRBJ2-1
d_call: NA
cdr3_nt: TGTGCCAGCAGCCAAGATACCGGGAAGACCTACAATGAGCAGTTCTTC
cdr3_aa: CASSQDTGKTYNEQFF

v_call: TRBV14
cdr3_length: 15
clone_size: NA
j_call: TRBJ2-2
d_call: TRBD1
cdr3_nt: TGTGCCAGCAGCCTTCAGGGGGTAAACACCGGGGAGCTGTTTTTT
cdr3_aa: CASSLQGVNTGELFF

v_call: TRBV2
cdr3_length: 16
clone_size: NA
j_call: TRBJ2-1
d_call: NA
cdr3_nt: TGTGCCAGCAGTGGCCGAGTAGATCGGTCCTACAATGAGCAGTTCTTC
cdr3_aa: CASSGRVDRSYNEQFF

v_call: TRBV5-1
cdr3_length: 14
clone_size: NA
j_call: TRBJ1-4
d_call: NA
cdr3_nt: TGCGCCAGCAGCCCTGGGGCTAATAATGAAAAACTGTTTTTT
cdr3_aa: CASSPGANNEKLFF

v_call: TRBV6-5
cdr3_length: 14
clone_size: NA
j_call: TRBJ2-5
d_call: NA
cdr3_nt: TGTGCCAGCAGTTACTCGGGAGTCCAAGAGACCCAGTACTTC
cdr3_aa: CASSYSGVQETQYF

v_call: TRBV6-1
cdr3_length: 15
clone_size: NA
j_call: TRBJ1-2
d_call: NA
cdr3_nt: TGTGCCAGCAGTGAAGTTATGGTCCCCGATCGGGGCTACACCTTC
cdr3_aa: CASSEVMVPDRGYTF

v_call: TRBV7-2
cdr3_length: 14
clone_size: NA
j_call: TRBJ1-2
d_call: NA
cdr3_nt: TGTGCCAGCAGCTCGGACCCAGGAGGTTTCGGCTACACCTTC
cdr3_aa: CASSSDPGGFGYTF

v_call: TRBV7-2
cdr3_length: 13
clone_size: NA
j_call: TRBJ2-3
d_call: NA
cdr3_nt: TGTGCCAGCAGCTTAGCTGGCCCAGATACGCAGTATTTT
cdr3_aa: CASSLAGPDTQYF

v_call: TRBV6-4
cdr3_length: 14
clone_size: NA
j_call: TRBJ2-1
d_call: NA
cdr3_nt: TGTGCCAGCAGTGAACCGGGACTCGACAATGAGCAGTTCTTC
cdr3_aa: CASSEPGLDNEQFF

v_call: TRBV12-5
cdr3_length: 14
clone_size: NA
j_call: TRBJ1-5
d_call: TRBD1
cdr3_nt: TGTGCTAGTGGTACACCTACAGGGGAACAGCCCCAGCATTTT
cdr3_aa: CASGTPTGEQPQHF

v_call: TRBV4-1
cdr3_length: 11
clone_size: NA
j_call: TRBJ2-1
d_call: TRBD2
cdr3_nt: TGCGCCAGCAGTGGACGGGAGGGACACCTCTTC
cdr3_aa: CASSGREGHLF

v_call: TRBV7-9
cdr3_length: 15
clone_size: few
j_call: TRBJ2-1
d_call: NA
cdr3_nt: TGTGCCAGCAGCTTAGTGGCAGGTTCCGGCGATGAGCAGTTCTTC
cdr3_aa: CASSLVAGSGDEQFF

v_call: TRBV7-3
cdr3_length: 15
clone_size: NA
j_call: TRBJ2-5
d_call: NA
cdr3_nt: TGTGCCAGCAGCTTAACGGGGCGGCCCCAAGAGACCCAGTACTTC
cdr3_aa: CASSLTGRPQETQYF

v_call: TRBV28
cdr3_length: 14
clone_size: NA
j_call: TRBJ1-5
d_call: NA
cdr3_nt: TGTGCCAGCAGTTTGCCCCGAACAGGGATGGCCCAGCATTTT
cdr3_aa: CASSLPRTGMAQHF

v_call: TRBV11-3
cdr3_length: 14
clone_size: NA
j_call: TRBJ2-7
d_call: TRBD1
cdr3_nt: TGTGCCAGCAGCTCCCGACAGGGGGCATTCGAGCAGTACTTC
cdr3_aa: CASSSRQGAFEQYF

v_call: TRBV5-6
cdr3_length: 14
clone_size: NA
j_call: TRBJ1-5
d_call: NA
cdr3_nt: TGTGCCAGCAGCTTCCAGGGAACACGGCAGCCCCAGCATTTT
cdr3_aa: CASSFQGTRQPQHF

v_call: TRBV6-1
cdr3_length: 14
clone_size: NA
j_call: TRBJ2-7
d_call: NA
cdr3_nt: TGTGCCAGCAGTATCCTCTCCGGGTCCGTCGAGCAGTACTTC
cdr3_aa: CASSILSGSVEQYF

v_call: TRBV5-4
cdr3_length: 14
clone_size: NA
j_call: TRBJ2-5
d_call: NA
cdr3_nt: TGTGCCAGCAGCTTACCGCAGGGTGCAGAGACCCAGTACTTC
cdr3_aa: CASSLPQGAETQYF

v_call: TRBV30
cdr3_length: 14
clone_size: NA
j_call: TRBJ1-1
d_call: NA
cdr3_nt: TGTGCCGCATCTAGCAGTAGGGACACCACTGAAGCTTTCTTT
cdr3_aa: CAASSSRDTTEAFF

v_call: TRBV18
cdr3_length: 14
clone_size: NA
j_call: TRBJ1-4
d_call: TRBD1
cdr3_nt: TGTGCCAGCTCACAGGGGGCGACTAATGAAAAACTGTTTTTT
cdr3_aa: CASSQGATNEKLFF

v_call: TRBV6-4
cdr3_length: 15
clone_size: few
j_call: TRBJ2-3
d_call: TRBD2
cdr3_nt: TGTGCCAGCAGTGACACTAGCGGGAGTCCCGTTCCTCAGTATTTT
cdr3_aa: CASSDTSGSPVPQYF

v_call: TRBV11-2
cdr3_length: 14
clone_size: NA
j_call: TRBJ1-2
d_call: TRBD1
cdr3_nt: TGTGCCAGCAGCTTAGTAGGCGGGACAGGCGGCTACACCTTC
cdr3_aa: CASSLVGGTGGYTF

v_call: TRBV4-2
cdr3_length: 14
clone_size: NA
j_call: TRBJ2-5
d_call: NA
cdr3_nt: TGTGCCAGCAGCCAAGAGAGCGTACAAGAGACCCAGTACTTC
cdr3_aa: CASSQESVQETQYF

v_call: TRBV30
cdr3_length: 15
clone_size: NA
j_call: TRBJ2-1
d_call: TRBD2
cdr3_nt: TGTGCCTGGGATAGCGGGAGGGTTCAGGGAAATGAGCAGTTCTTC
cdr3_aa: CAWDSGRVQGNEQFF

v_call: TRBV25-1
cdr3_length: 15
clone_size: NA
j_call: TRBJ1-2
d_call: NA
cdr3_nt: TGTGCCAGCAGTGAATCCCACCGGGCTAACTATGGCTACACCTTC
cdr3_aa: CASSESHRANYGYTF

v_call: TRBV10-1
cdr3_length: 14
clone_size: NA
j_call: TRBJ2-7
d_call: NA
cdr3_nt: TGCGCCACGTCTCAGGCAAGGGGCGTCTACGAGCAGTACTTC
cdr3_aa: CATSQARGVYEQYF

v_call: TRBV15
cdr3_length: 16
clone_size: NA
j_call: TRBJ2-7
d_call: NA
cdr3_nt: TGTGCCACCAGCAGATTCTCCGGGACAAATTACTACGAGCAGTACTTC
cdr3_aa: CATSRFSGTNYYEQYF

v_call: TRBV19
cdr3_length: 17
clone_size: NA
j_call: TRBJ2-2
d_call: TRBD1
cdr3_nt: TGTGCCAGTAGCGACCAGTGGGACAGGGGGGTCACCGGGGAGCTGTTTTTT
cdr3_aa: CASSDQWDRGVTGELFF

v_call: TRBV19
cdr3_length: 12
clone_size: NA
j_call: TRBJ1-1
d_call: NA
cdr3_nt: TGTGCCAGTAGTATCCCCAGGGGTGAAGCTTTCTTT
cdr3_aa: CASSIPRGEAFF

v_call: TRBV9
cdr3_length: 18
clone_size: NA
j_call: TRBJ2-1
d_call: TRBD2
cdr3_nt: TGTGCCAGCAGCGTAACAGGACTAGCGGGAGGCTCTCGGAATGAGCAGTTCTTC
cdr3_aa: CASSVTGLAGGSRNEQFF

v_call: TRBV7-7
cdr3_length: 16
clone_size: NA
j_call: TRBJ2-2
d_call: TRBD2
cdr3_nt: TGTGCCAGCAGCTTCCCGGCGGGAGTAAACACCGGGGAGCTGTTTTTT
cdr3_aa: CASSFPAGVNTGELFF

v_call: TRBV4-1
cdr3_length: 13
clone_size: NA
j_call: TRBJ2-1
d_call: NA
cdr3_nt: TGCGCCAGCAGCCAAGGTGGAGTGGCTGAGCAGTTCTTC
cdr3_aa: CASSQGGVAEQFF

v_call: TRBV19
cdr3_length: 13
clone_size: few
j_call: TRBJ1-4
d_call: NA
cdr3_nt: TGTGCCAGTAGTCCAGAAAGCGGCGAAAAACTGTTTTTT
cdr3_aa: CASSPESGEKLFF

v_call: TRBV5-4
cdr3_length: 15
clone_size: NA
j_call: TRBJ2-2
d_call: TRBD2
cdr3_nt: TGTGCCAGCAGCTGGGGACTAGCCGGGACCGGGGAGCTGTTTTTT
cdr3_aa: CASSWGLAGTGELFF

v_call: TRBV9
cdr3_length: 15
clone_size: NA
j_call: TRBJ1-2
d_call: NA
cdr3_nt: TGTGCCAGCAGCCCTCTCACGGGCGGGAGCTATGGCTACACCTTC
cdr3_aa: CASSPLTGGSYGYTF

v_call: TRBV6-1
cdr3_length: 16
clone_size: NA
j_call: TRBJ2-1
d_call: TRBD2
cdr3_nt: TGTGCCAGCAGTGCGGGACTAGCGGGAGGCTACAATGAGCAGTTCTTC
cdr3_aa: CASSAGLAGGYNEQFF